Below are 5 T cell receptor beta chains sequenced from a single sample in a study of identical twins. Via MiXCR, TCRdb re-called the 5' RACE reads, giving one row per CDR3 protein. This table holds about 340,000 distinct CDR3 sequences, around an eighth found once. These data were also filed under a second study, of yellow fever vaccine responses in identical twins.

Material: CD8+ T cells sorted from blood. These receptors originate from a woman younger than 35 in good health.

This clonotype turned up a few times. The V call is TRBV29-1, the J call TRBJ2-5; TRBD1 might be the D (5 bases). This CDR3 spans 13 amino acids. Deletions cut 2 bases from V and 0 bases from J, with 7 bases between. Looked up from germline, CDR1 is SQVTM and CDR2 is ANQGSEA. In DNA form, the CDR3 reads TGCAGCGTTGAATACAGGAACCAAGAGACCCAGTACTTC. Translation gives CSVEYRNQETQYF.

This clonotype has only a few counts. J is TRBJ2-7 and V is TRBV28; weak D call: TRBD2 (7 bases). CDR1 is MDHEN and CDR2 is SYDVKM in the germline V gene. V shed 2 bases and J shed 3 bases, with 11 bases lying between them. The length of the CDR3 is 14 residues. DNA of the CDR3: TGTGCCAGCAGTTTAGCGGGGGCCTACTACGAGCAGTACTTC. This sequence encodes CASSLAGAYYEQYF.

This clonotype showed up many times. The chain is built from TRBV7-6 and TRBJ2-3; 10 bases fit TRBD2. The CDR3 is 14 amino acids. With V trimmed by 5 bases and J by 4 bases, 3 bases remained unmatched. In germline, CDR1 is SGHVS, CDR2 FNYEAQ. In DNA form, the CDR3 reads TGTGCCAGCAGCCTCAGCGGGGGGGCAGATACGCAGTATTTT. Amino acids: CASSLSGGADTQYF.

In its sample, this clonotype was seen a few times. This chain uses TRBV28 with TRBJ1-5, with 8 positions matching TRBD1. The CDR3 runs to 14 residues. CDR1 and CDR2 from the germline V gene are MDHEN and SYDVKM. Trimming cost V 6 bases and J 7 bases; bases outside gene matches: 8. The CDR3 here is CASRYDRGGQPQHF. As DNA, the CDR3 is TGTGCCAGCAGATACGACAGGGGCGGGCAGCCCCAGCATTTT.

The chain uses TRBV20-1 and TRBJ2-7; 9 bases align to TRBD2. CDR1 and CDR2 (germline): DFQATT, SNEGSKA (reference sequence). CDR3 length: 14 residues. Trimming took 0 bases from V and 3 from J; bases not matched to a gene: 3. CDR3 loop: CSAREGTSLYEQYV. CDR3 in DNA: TGCAGTGCTAGAGAGGGGACTAGCCTCTACGAGCAGTACGTC.